Reported below is one T cell receptor (beta chain). The sample contains more than one DNA sequence encoding this CDR3. Some clones are missing from TCRdb's copy, which holds only in-frame ones; the method was immunoSEQ multiplex PCR. The data contain roughly 330,000 clones, approximately 89% of them singletons. This record comes from a study of blood T cell repertoires in COVID-19. The CDR3 contains 12 residues. Germline values: CDR1 SGDLS, CDR2 YYNGEE. V shed 4 bases, J shed 5 bases, and the junction held 1 base outside the gene matches. The sequencing input was PBMCs or T cells enriched from blood (not recorded which). J is TRBJ1-1 and V is TRBV9; TRBD1 matches 8 bases. The origin of this receptor is a woman between 25 and 40 years old who had recovered from COVID-19. CDR3 sequence reads: CASSTGGTEAFF. In DNA, the CDR3 is TGTGCCAGCAGCACAGGGGGGACTGAAGCTTTCTTT. The whole variable domain, filled in from reference TRBV9 and TRBJ1-1, reads DSGVTQTPKHLITATGQRVTLRCSPRSGDLSVYWYQQSLDQGLQFLIQYYNGEERAKGNILERFSAQQFPDLHSELNLSSLELGDSALYFCASSTGGTEAFFGQGTRLTVV.